The source of this T cell receptor beta chain is a study of cytomegalovirus exposure and HLA in healthy donors. In its sample, this clone was seen a few times. The CDR3 runs to 13 residues. V was cut by 4 bases and J by 3 bases, with 10 bases left in between. Germline-derived CDR1 and CDR2 are KGHSH and LQKENI. This table comes from immunoSEQ multiplex PCR, and its TCRdb copy is limited to in-frame clones, with some not included. Of about 150,000 clones detected, 86% appear once; the ten largest clones hold approximately 2%. This chain uses TRBV18 with TRBJ2-7, with D maybe TRBD2 (6 bases). The receptor was derived from a human donor in good health. The specimen sequenced was PBMCs. The CDR3: CASSRTTNYEQYF. The CDR3 DNA reads TGTGCCAGCTCACGGACTACAAACTACGAGCAGTACTTC.